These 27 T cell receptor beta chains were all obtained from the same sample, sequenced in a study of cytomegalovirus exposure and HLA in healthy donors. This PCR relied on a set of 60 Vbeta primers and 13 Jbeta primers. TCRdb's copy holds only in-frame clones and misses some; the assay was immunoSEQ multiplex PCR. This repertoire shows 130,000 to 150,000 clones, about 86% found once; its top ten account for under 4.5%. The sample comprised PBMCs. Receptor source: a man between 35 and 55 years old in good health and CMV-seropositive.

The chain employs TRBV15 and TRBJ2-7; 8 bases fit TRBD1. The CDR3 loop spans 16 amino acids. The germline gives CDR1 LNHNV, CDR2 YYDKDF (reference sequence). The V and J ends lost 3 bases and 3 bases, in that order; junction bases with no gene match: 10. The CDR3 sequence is CATSSRLGQGNYEQYF. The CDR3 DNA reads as TGTGCCACCAGCAGCCGACTTGGACAGGGTAACTACGAGCAGTACTTC. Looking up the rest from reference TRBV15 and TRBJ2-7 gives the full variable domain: DAMVIQNPRYQVTQFGKPVTLSCSQTLNHNVMYWYQQKSSQAPKLLFHYYDKDFNNEADTPDNFQSRRPNTSFCFLDIRSPGLGDTAMYLCATSSRLGQGNYEQYFGPGTRLTVT.

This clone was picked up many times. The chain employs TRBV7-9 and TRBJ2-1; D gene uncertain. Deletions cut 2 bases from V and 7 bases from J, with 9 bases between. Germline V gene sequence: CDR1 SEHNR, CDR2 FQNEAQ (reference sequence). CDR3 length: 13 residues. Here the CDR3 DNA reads TGTGCCAGCAGCTTAAGTAGTGATAATGAGCAGTTCTTC. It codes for CASSLSSDNEQFF.

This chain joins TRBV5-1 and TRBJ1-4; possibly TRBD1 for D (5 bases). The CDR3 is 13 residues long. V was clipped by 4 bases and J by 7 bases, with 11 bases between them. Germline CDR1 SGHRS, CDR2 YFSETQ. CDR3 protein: CASSPDKGEKLFF. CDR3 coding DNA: TGCGCCAGCAGCCCGGACAAGGGTGAAAAACTGTTTTTT.

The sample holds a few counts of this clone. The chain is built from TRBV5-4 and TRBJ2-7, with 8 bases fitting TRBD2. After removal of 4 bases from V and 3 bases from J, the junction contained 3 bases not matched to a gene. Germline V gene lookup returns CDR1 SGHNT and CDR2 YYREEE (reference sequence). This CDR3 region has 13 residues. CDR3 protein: CASSGTSNYEQYF. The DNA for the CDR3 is TGTGCCAGCAGCGGGACTAGTAACTACGAGCAGTACTTC. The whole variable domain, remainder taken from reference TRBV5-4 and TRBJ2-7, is ETGVTQSPTHLIKTRGQQVTLRCSSQSGHNTVSWYQQALGQGPQFIFQYYREEENGRGNFPPRFSGLQFPNYSSELNVNALELDDSALYLCASSGTSNYEQYFGPGTRLTVT.

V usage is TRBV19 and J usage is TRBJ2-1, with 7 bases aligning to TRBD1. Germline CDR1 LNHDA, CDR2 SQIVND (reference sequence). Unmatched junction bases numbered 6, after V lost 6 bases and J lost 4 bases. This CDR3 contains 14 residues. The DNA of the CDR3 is TGTGCCAGTAGCCGGGACAGAAAGTACAATGAGCAGTTCTTC. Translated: CASSRDRKYNEQFF.

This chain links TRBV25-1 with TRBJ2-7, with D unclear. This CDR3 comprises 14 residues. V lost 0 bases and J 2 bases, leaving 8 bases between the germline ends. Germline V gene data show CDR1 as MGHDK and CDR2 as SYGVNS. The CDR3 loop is CASSEYSSPYEQYF. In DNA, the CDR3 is TGTGCCAGCAGTGAATACTCCTCTCCCTACGAGCAGTACTTC.

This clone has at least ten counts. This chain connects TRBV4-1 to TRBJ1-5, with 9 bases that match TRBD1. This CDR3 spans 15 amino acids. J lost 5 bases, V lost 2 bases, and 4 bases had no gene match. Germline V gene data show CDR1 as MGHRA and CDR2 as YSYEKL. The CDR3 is CASSQLGQGHQPQHF. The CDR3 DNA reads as TGCGCCAGCAGCCAATTGGGACAGGGTCATCAGCCCCAGCATTTT.

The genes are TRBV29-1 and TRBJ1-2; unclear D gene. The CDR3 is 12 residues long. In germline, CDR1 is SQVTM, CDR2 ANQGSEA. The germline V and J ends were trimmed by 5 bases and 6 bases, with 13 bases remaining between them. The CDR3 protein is CSVTPPGDGYTF. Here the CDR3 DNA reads TGCAGCGTTACCCCCCCCGGGGATGGCTACACCTTC.

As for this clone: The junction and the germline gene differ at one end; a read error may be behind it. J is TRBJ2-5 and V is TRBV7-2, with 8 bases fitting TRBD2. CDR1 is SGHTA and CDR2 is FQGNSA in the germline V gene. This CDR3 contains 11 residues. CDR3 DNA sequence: TGTGCCAGCAGCTTAGTTGGGACTAGACACTTC. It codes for CASSLVGTRHF.

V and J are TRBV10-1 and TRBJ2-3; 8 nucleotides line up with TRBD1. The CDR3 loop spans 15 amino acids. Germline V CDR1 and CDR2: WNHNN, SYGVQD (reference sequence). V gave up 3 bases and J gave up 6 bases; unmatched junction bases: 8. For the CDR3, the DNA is TGCGCCAGCAGTGACTCAGGGGGCAATGAGGATACGCAGTATTTT. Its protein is CASSDSGGNEDTQYF.

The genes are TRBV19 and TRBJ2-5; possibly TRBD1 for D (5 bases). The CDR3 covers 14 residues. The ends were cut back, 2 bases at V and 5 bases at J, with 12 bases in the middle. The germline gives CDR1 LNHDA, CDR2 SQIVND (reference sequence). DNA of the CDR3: TGTGCCAGTAGTATAAGTGGGGCAGGTGAGACCCAGTACTTC. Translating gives CASSISGAGETQYF. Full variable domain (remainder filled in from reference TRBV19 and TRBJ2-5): DGGITQSPKYLFRKEGQNVTLSCEQNLNHDAMYWYRQDPGQGLRLIYYSQIVNDFQKGDIAEGYSVSREKKESFPLTVTSAQKNPTAFYLCASSISGAGETQYFGPGTRLLVL.

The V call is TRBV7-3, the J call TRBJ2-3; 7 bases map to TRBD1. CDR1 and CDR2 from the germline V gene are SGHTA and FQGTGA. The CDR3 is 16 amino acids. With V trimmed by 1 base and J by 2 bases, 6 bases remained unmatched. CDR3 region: CASSLRTGGTTDTQYF. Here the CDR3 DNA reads TGTGCCAGCAGCTTAAGGACAGGCGGAACCACAGATACGCAGTATTTT.

CDR3 amino acids: CASSLNYRGGYGYTF. The DNA for the CDR3 is TGTGCCAGCAGTTTAAATTACAGGGGTGGCTATGGCTACACCTTC. The rearrangement joins TRBV27 to TRBJ1-2; 7 nucleotides align to TRBD1. J lost 4 bases, V lost 2 bases, and 7 bases had no gene match. The CDR3 contains 15 residues. Germline lookup yields CDR1 MNHEY and CDR2 SMNVEV (reference sequence).

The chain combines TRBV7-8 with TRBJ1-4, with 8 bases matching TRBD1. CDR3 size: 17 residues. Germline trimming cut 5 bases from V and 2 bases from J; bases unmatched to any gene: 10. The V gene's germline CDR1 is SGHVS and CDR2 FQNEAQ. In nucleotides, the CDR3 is TGTGCCAGCAGCCTAGTAAGACGGACAGGGACTAATGAAAAACTGTTTTTT. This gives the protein CASSLVRRTGTNEKLFF.

In nucleotides, the CDR3 is TGTGCCAGCAGCTTGACAGGGTCTAACTATGGCTACACCTTC. Its protein product is CASSLTGSNYGYTF. The chain links TRBV5-6 to TRBJ1-2; maybe TRBD1 (6 bases). This CDR3 region has 14 residues. Trimming removed 1 base at V and 0 bases at J, with 7 bases between. CDR1 and CDR2 (germline): SGHDT, YYEEEE.

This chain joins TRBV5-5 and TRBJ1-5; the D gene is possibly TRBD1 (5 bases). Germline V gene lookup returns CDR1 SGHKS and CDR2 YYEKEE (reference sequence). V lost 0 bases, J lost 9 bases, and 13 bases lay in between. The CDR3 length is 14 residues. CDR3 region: CASSLGTGGWPQHF. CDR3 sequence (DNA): TGTGCCAGCAGCTTGGGTACAGGAGGGTGGCCCCAGCATTTT.

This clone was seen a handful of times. Here the CDR3 DNA reads TGTGCCAGCAGCCACGCCGGGACAGAGAATCAGCCCCAGCATTTT. Its translation: CASSHAGTENQPQHF. The chain is built from TRBV11-2 and TRBJ1-5, with 7 bases matching TRBD1. The trim removed 5 bases at V and 4 bases at J, leaving 8 bases unmatched. Germline-derived CDR1 and CDR2 are SGHAT and FQNNGV. The CDR3 contains 15 residues.

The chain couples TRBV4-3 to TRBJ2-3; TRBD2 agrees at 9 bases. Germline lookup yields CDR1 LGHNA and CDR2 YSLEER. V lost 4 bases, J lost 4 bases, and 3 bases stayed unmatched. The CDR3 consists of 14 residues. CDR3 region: CASSPRLAADTQYF. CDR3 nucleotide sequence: TGCGCCAGCAGCCCCCGACTAGCGGCAGATACGCAGTATTTT.

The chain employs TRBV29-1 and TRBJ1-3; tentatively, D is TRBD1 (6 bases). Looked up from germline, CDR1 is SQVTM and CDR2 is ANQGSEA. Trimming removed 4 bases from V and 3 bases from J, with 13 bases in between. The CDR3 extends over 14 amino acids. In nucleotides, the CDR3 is TGCAGCGTTGCAGGGGTAGGGGGTGGAAACACCATATATTTT. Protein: CSVAGVGGGNTIYF.

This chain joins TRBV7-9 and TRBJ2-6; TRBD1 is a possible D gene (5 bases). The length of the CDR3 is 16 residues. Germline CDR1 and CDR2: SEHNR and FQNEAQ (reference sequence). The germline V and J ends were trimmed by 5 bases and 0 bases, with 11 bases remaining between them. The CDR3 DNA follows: TGTGCCAGCAGCGAGACCGACAGCTCTGGGGCCAACGTCCTGACTTTC. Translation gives CASSETDSSGANVLTF.

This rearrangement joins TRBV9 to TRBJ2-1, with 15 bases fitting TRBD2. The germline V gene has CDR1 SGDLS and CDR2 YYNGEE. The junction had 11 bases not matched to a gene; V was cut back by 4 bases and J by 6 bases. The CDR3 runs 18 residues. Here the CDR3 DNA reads TGTGCCAGCAGCTCGCCCCGGGGGGGACTAGCGGGAGGCAATGAGCAGTTCTTC. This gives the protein CASSSPRGGLAGGNEQFF.

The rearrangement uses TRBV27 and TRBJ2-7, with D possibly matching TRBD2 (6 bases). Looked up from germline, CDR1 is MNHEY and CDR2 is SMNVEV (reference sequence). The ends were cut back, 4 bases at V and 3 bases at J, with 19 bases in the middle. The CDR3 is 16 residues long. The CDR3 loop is CASSSHLQRAYYEQYF. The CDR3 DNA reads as TGTGCCAGCAGTTCCCACCTCCAGCGGGCTTACTACGAGCAGTACTTC.

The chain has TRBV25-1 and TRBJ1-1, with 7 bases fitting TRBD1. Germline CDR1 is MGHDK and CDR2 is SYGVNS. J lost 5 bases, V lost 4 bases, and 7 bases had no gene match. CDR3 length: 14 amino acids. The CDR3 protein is CASSGQGIRTEAFF. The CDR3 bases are TGTGCCAGCAGTGGACAGGGAATCAGGACTGAAGCTTTCTTT.

DNA for the CDR3: TGCGCCAGCAGTGAGGTGGACAGGCCCTACGAGCAGTACTTC. Translating gives CASSEVDRPYEQYF. V gene TRBV10-1 combines with J gene TRBJ2-7, with 7 bases that match TRBD1. CDR3 size: 14 residues. The V segment lost 2 bases and the J segment 2 bases; nucleotides outside the gene matches: 3. Germline V gene sequence: CDR1 WNHNN, CDR2 SYGVQD (reference sequence).

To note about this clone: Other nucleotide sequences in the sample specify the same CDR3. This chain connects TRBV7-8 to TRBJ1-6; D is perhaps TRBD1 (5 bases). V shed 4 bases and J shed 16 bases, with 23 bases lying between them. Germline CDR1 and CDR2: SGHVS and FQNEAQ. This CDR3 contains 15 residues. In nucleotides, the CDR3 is TGTGCCAGCAGCTCCCGCCGGGACGGACTACTCTCGCTCCACTTT. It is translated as CASSSRRDGLLSLHF.

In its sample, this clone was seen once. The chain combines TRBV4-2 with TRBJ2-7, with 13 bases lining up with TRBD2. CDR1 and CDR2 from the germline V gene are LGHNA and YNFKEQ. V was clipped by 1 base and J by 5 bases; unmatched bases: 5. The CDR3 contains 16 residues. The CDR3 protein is CASSQVTSGRAHEQYF. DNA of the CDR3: TGTGCCAGCAGCCAAGTCACTAGCGGGAGGGCCCACGAGCAGTACTTC.

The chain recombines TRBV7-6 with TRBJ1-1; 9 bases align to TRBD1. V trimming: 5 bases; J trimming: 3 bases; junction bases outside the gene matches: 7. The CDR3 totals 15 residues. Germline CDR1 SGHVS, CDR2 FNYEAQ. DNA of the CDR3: TGTGCCAGCAGCCGTAACAGGGGGCTGGACACTGAAGCTTTCTTT. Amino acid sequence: CASSRNRGLDTEAFF.